A selection of T cell receptor beta chains follows, all from one sample in a study of cytomegalovirus exposure and HLA in healthy donors. Only in-frame clones appear in the TCRdb table, and some are missing; sequencing was by immunoSEQ multiplex PCR. Here the sample spans about 110,000 clones, roughly nine tenths being singletons. Specimen: PBMCs. Source of these receptors: a woman between 18 and 29 years old in good health and CMV-seropositive. CDR3s include the opening cysteine and the closing phenylalanine or tryptophan. The D gene is left open where the match is weak. A row's size may be missing; if present it is once, few, many or a size class.

J gene,V gene,clone size,D gene,CDR3 DNA,CDR3 protein
TRBJ2-1,TRBV29-1,.,.,TGCAGCGTTGAACAGGGTAAGAATGAGCAGTTCTTC,CSVEQGKNEQFF
TRBJ2-5,TRBV5-5,.,.,TGTGCCAGCAGCTTGGATTTATTAATTGGGCTACAGACCCAGTACTTC,CASSLDLLIGLQTQYF
TRBJ2-2,TRBV7-9,.,.,TGTGCCAGCAGCGCGGGACTTTTTTCCGGGGAGCTGTTTTTT,CASSAGLFSGELFF
TRBJ2-1,TRBV10-1,.,.,TGCGCCAGCAGTTTGCTCCTGGAGGTATTCCGACGCAATGAGCAGTTCTTC,CASSLLLEVFRRNEQFF
TRBJ1-1,TRBV7-9,.,TRBD1,TGTGCCAGCAGTCCACAGGGGGCGAGTGGTAACACTGAAGCTTTCTTT,CASSPQGASGNTEAFF
TRBJ1-6,TRBV19,.,.,TGTGCCAGTAGTATAGACCCGGAGACAGCCACATATTCACCCCTCCACTTT,CASSIDPETATYSPLHF
TRBJ1-2,TRBV5-4,.,TRBD1,TGTGCCAGCAGCTCAGGGGGCGCGGGCTATGGCTACACCTTC,CASSSGGAGYGYTF
TRBJ2-5,TRBV7-7,.,.,TGTGCTAGCAGCACCGGGACATCGGGAGAGACCCAGTACTTC,CASSTGTSGETQYF
TRBJ2-3,TRBV5-1,.,TRBD1,TGCGCCAGCAGCTTGGGACAGGGGGCTGGGGATACGCAGTATTTT,CASSLGQGAGDTQYF
TRBJ1-2,TRBV15,.,.,TGTGCCACCAGCAGCGGTGAACTCTATGGCTACACCTTC,CATSSGELYGYTF
TRBJ2-3,TRBV19,once,TRBD1,TGTGCCAGCCACTCGGGACAGGGGACAGATACGCAGTATTTT,CASHSGQGTDTQYF
TRBJ1-1,TRBV6-5,once,TRBD1,TGTGCCAGCAGTTACAAGACAGGGGGCGTCAGCACTGAAGCTTTCTTT,CASSYKTGGVSTEAFF
TRBJ2-2,TRBV5-4,.,.,TGTGCCAGCTTCCAATCCGGCGGGGAGCTGTTTTTT,CASFQSGGELFF
TRBJ1-5,TRBV10-1,.,TRBD1,TGCGCCATCGCGACAGGGGTTCAGCCCCAGCATTTT,CAIATGVQPQHF
TRBJ1-4,TRBV9,once,TRBD1,TGTGCCAGCAGCCCCACAGGGGACGGTGAAAAACTGTTTTTT,CASSPTGDGEKLFF
TRBJ2-1,TRBV9,.,.,TGTGCCAGCAGCGTAGAAAGCGAAGGTATGAATGAGCAGTTCTTC,CASSVESEGMNEQFF
TRBJ1-2,TRBV4-2,.,TRBD1,TGTGCCAGCAGCGGACAGGGTAACTATGGCTACACCTTC,CASSGQGNYGYTF
TRBJ2-3,TRBV28,.,.,TGTGCCAGCAGTGGAAGCAGGGGCATCGCAGATACGCAGTATTTT,CASSGSRGIADTQYF
TRBJ1-6,TRBV25-1,.,.,TGTGCCAGCAGTGGCGGGGACCTCTCCTATAATTCACCCCTCCACTTT,CASSGGDLSYNSPLHF
TRBJ2-1,TRBV19,.,TRBD1,TGTGCCAGTAGTTCCGGGACAGACTCCTACAATGAGCAGTTCTTC,CASSSGTDSYNEQFF
TRBJ2-7,TRBV2,few,TRBD1,TGTGCCAGCATCACCGGGACAGGGGCCTACGAGCAGTACTTC,CASITGTGAYEQYF
TRBJ1-3,TRBV6-1,.,.,TGTGCCAGCACAAGGACTGATGACTCTGGAAACACCATATATTTT,CASTRTDDSGNTIYF
TRBJ2-2,TRBV4-3,once,.,TGCGCCAGCAGCCGAGAAAGTAGGCGGGGCACCGGGGAGCTGTTTTTT,CASSRESRRGTGELFF
TRBJ1-5,TRBV19,.,.,TGTGCCAGTAGTAGACAAGGCTACAATCAGCCCCAGCATTTT,CASSRQGYNQPQHF
TRBJ1-3,TRBV5-6,.,.,TGTGCCAGCAGCTTCCCACAGGGACGCTCTGGAAACACCATATATTTT,CASSFPQGRSGNTIYF
TRBJ1-5,TRBV7-9,.,TRBD1,TGTGCCAGCAGCTCCACAGGGGGTAATCAGCCCCAGCATTTT,CASSSTGGNQPQHF
TRBJ2-2,TRBV7-6,.,.,TGTGCCAGCAGCTTAGGGGCCGGACTTAACACCGGGGAGCTGTTTTTT,CASSLGAGLNTGELFF
TRBJ2-5,TRBV7-9,.,TRBD2,TGTGCCAGCAGCCGTAGCGGGAAAGAGACCCAGTACTTC,CASSRSGKETQYF
TRBJ2-7,TRBV20-1,.,.,TGCAGTGCTAGAGAACTGCGCGGGCAGTACTTC,CSARELRGQYF
TRBJ1-2,TRBV7-2,.,.,TGTGCCAGCAGCCCCTACCGGGGGGGTGGCTACACCTTC,CASSPYRGGGYTF
TRBJ1-2,TRBV19,.,.,TGTGCCAGTAGTGGCAGGGTACTAAGCTATGGCTACACCTTC,CASSGRVLSYGYTF
TRBJ2-1,TRBV7-8,.,TRBD1,TGTGCCAGCAGCTTAGAACCGACAGGGGACAATGAGCAGTTCTTC,CASSLEPTGDNEQFF
TRBJ2-1,TRBV7-3,.,.,TGTGCCAGCAGCTACATACGTAATGAGCAGTTCTTC,CASSYIRNEQFF
TRBJ2-3,TRBV6-6,.,TRBD1,TGTGCCAGCAGTAGGGACAGGAGAGATACGCAGTATTTT,CASSRDRRDTQYF
TRBJ2-1,TRBV9,once,TRBD1,TGTGCCAGCAGCCCCACAAGACAGGGGGCCTACAATGAGCAGTTCTTC,CASSPTRQGAYNEQFF
TRBJ1-5,TRBV27,.,.,TGTGCCAGCAGTTTGCGGGGGCTGGATCAGCCCCAGCATTTT,CASSLRGLDQPQHF
TRBJ1-1,TRBV6-1,.,.,TGTGCCAGCAGTGAAGGGAGATGGGCGACGAGGGCTGAAGCTTTCTTT,CASSEGRWATRAEAFF
TRBJ2-3,TRBV9,.,TRBD2,TGTGCTAGCACCTATAGCGGGGGAGGGGATACGCAGTATTTT,CASTYSGGGDTQYF
TRBJ1-3,TRBV6-5,.,.,TGTGCCAGCAGTTATAGGCGGAATGGCGACACCATATATTTT,CASSYRRNGDTIYF
TRBJ1-6,TRBV9,.,TRBD1,TGTGCCAGCAGCGTAGGAGGGACAGGGCATTCACCCCTCCACTTT,CASSVGGTGHSPLHF
TRBJ1-1,TRBV19,few,.,TGTGTTGTCACAGGGAGAACTGAAGCTTTCTTT,CVVTGRTEAFF
TRBJ1-1,TRBV9,.,TRBD1,TGTGCCAGCAGCGTCTCCCGGGACAGGGGGCATCTGAACACTGAAGCTTTCTTT,CASSVSRDRGHLNTEAFF
TRBJ1-2,TRBV28,.,.,TGTGCCAGCAGTTTTACGGGGATCTATGGCTACACCTTC,CASSFTGIYGYTF
TRBJ2-1,TRBV7-9,.,TRBD2,TGTGCCAGCAGCATAGAGCGGGGGGCCGGAAATGAGCAGTTCTTC,CASSIERGAGNEQFF
TRBJ1-6,TRBV15,.,TRBD1,TGTGCCACCAGCAGACACGGGACAGGGGTTCACTCCTATAATTCACCCCTCCACTTT,CATSRHGTGVHSYNSPLHF
TRBJ2-7,TRBV27,.,.,TGTGCCAGCAGTTTATCGTTACAGGGACCCTACGAGCAGTACTTC,CASSLSLQGPYEQYF
TRBJ2-1,TRBV9,.,TRBD1,TGTGCCAGCAGCGCCGGGACAGTAACCTACAATGAGCAGTTCTTC,CASSAGTVTYNEQFF
TRBJ2-7,TRBV7-7,.,.,TGTGCTAGCAGCTTAGAAGCAGGGTCGGAAGAGCAGTACTTC,CASSLEAGSEEQYF
TRBJ2-5,TRBV5-1,.,.,TGCGCCAGCAGCTTAAACAGGCGCCCCACCATTAACCAAGAGACCCAGTACTTC,CASSLNRRPTINQETQYF
TRBJ2-1,TRBV2,.,.,TGTGCCAGAATGGGGGGCTCCTACAATGAGCAGTTCTTC,CARMGGSYNEQFF
TRBJ2-5,TRBV2,once,.,TGTGCCAGCAAGGGAGTTCTAGAGACCCAGTACTTC,CASKGVLETQYF
TRBJ2-3,TRBV15,.,.,TGTGCCACCAGCGGGTACGGACTGAACACAGATACGCAGTATTTT,CATSGYGLNTDTQYF
TRBJ2-7,TRBV11-2,.,.,TGTGCCAGCAGCCCCCGACAGGTCTACGAGCAGTACTTC,CASSPRQVYEQYF
TRBJ2-2,TRBV10-3,.,TRBD1,TGTGCCATCAGGAGCCGGGACAGTTCCGGGGAGCTGTTTTTT,CAIRSRDSSGELFF
TRBJ2-2,TRBV11-2,.,TRBD1,TGTGCCAGCAGCTGGGACAGGAACACCGGGGAGCTGTTTTTT,CASSWDRNTGELFF